The 13 T cell receptor beta chains in this list originate from one sample, sequenced in a study of shared clonotypes between healthy human individuals. The repertoire was sequenced with immunoSEQ multiplex PCR; TCRdb's copy has only in-frame clones and lacks some. The data show over 2 million clones, less than 95% seen once. Sequenced input: naive CD4+ T cells from PBMCs. The sample's subset: CD45RA+ positively selected. The source is a man aged 18 to 30 in good health. Some clones in this sample may be carry-over from other donors' samples.

This sequence joins TRBV4-2 and TRBJ2-3; no firm D call. This CDR3 has 11 amino acids. Trimming left V 3 bases short and J 7 bases short, with 5 bases between. Germline CDR1 and CDR2: LGHNA and YNFKEQ. This CDR3 reads CASSHGNTQYF. CDR3 bases: TGTGCCAGCAGCCACGGTAATACGCAGTATTTT.

V is TRBV28 and J is TRBJ1-5, with D tentatively TRBD1 (6 bases). The V gene lost 6 bases and the J gene lost 4 bases, with 19 bases spanning the gap. Germline V CDR1 and CDR2: MDHEN, SYDVKM. This CDR3 has 16 amino acids. CDR3 nucleotides: TGTGCCAGCAGGTCCCACGGGGGGGGGCGAAATCAGCCCCAGCATTTT. Translating it yields CASRSHGGGRNQPQHF.

The V and J genes are TRBV5-1 and TRBJ2-7; 7 positions match TRBD1. Germline V CDR1 and CDR2: SGHRS, YFSETQ. The CDR3 is 14 residues long. The ends lost 7 bases at V and 2 bases at J; junction bases unmatched: 9. The CDR3 DNA is TGCGCCAGCTCCTTGGGACAGACCACCTACGAGCAGTACTTC. Its translation is CASSLGQTTYEQYF.

The chain carries TRBV6-5 and TRBJ2-7; D uncertain. This CDR3 contains 14 residues. Between the trimmed V and J ends, which lost 6 bases and 0 bases, there was a span of 12 bases. CDR1 is MNHEY and CDR2 is SVGAGI in the germline V gene. The CDR3 coding sequence is TGTGCCAGCAGCACGGACGGTAACTCCTACGAGCAGTACTTC. Residues: CASSTDGNSYEQYF.

V and J are TRBV18 and TRBJ2-5; 9 bases fit TRBD1. The CDR3 contains 16 residues. Unmatched junction bases numbered 8, after V lost 3 bases and J lost 3 bases. The germline gives CDR1 KGHSH, CDR2 LQKENI. CDR3 loop: CASSPLGTGGKETQYF. CDR3 coding DNA: TGTGCCAGCTCACCCCTCGGTACAGGGGGCAAAGAGACCCAGTACTTC.

The chain recombines TRBV25-1 with TRBJ2-3, with TRBD2 matching over 12 bases. Germline lookup yields CDR1 MGHDK and CDR2 SYGVNS. This CDR3 region has 16 residues. Trimming removed 5 bases from V and 0 bases from J; junction bases left unmatched: 3. This CDR3 is CASSTLAGGSTDTQYF. DNA of the CDR3: TGTGCCAGCAGTACCCTAGCGGGGGGGAGCACAGATACGCAGTATTTT.

This chain uses TRBV5-4 with TRBJ1-2, with D maybe TRBD1 (5 bases). Trimming shortened V by 2 bases and J by 6 bases, and 26 bases separated the two germline ends. CDR3 size: 18 residues. CDR1 is SGHNT and CDR2 is YYREEE in the germline V gene (reference sequence). CDR3: CASSLSAGTENFVDGYTF. In DNA form, the CDR3 reads TGTGCCAGCAGCTTATCCGCCGGGACGGAAAATTTTGTGGATGGCTACACCTTC.

V and J are TRBV7-3 and TRBJ2-5; D gene uncertain. The germline V gene has CDR1 SGHTA and CDR2 FQGTGA. This CDR3 has 13 amino acids. Trimming cost V 1 base and J 5 bases, with 8 bases left between them. The CDR3 is CASSLRSSETQYF. The CDR3 DNA reads as TGTGCCAGCAGCTTAAGGTCGTCCGAGACCCAGTACTTC.

V is TRBV28 and J is TRBJ1-1; 8 positions match TRBD1. V dropped 2 bases and J dropped 6; count of bases not matched to a gene: 8. Germline lookup yields CDR1 MDHEN and CDR2 SYDVKM. This CDR3 has 15 residues. In DNA, the CDR3 is TGTGCCAGCAGTTTAACCCCGGGACAGGAACCTGAAGCTTTCTTT. It encodes CASSLTPGQEPEAFF.

The chain has TRBV5-1 and TRBJ1-1; D ambiguous. The germline V gene encodes CDR1 SGHRS and CDR2 YFSETQ. V lost 0 bases and J 7 bases, leaving 10 bases between the germline ends. The CDR3 covers 13 residues. CDR3 in amino acids: CASSLDGDGEAFF. The CDR3 DNA follows: TGCGCCAGCAGCTTGGACGGGGATGGTGAAGCTTTCTTT.

This clone was found a few times. V and J are TRBV19 and TRBJ1-2; tentative D call: TRBD1 (5 bases). Germline-derived CDR1 and CDR2 are LNHDA and SQIVND (reference sequence). Trimming removed 5 bases at V and 2 bases at J, with 15 bases between. The CDR3 extends over 15 amino acids. CDR3 coding DNA: TGTGCCAGTAGTCCCCCCGGCGGGGCGAACTATGGCTACACCTTC. Translated, it gives CASSPPGGANYGYTF. Using reference TRBV19 and TRBJ1-2 for the parts outside the CDR3, the full variable domain is DGGITQSPKYLFRKEGQNVTLSCEQNLNHDAMYWYRQDPGQGLRLIYYSQIVNDFQKGDIAEGYSVSREKKESFPLTVTSAQKNPTAFYLCASSPPGGANYGYTFGSGTRLTVV.

The genes are TRBV10-3 and TRBJ2-7, with D possibly being TRBD2 (5 bases). Per the germline V gene, CDR1 is ENHRY and CDR2 is SYGVKD. This CDR3 has 14 amino acids. V gave up 10 bases and J gave up 6 bases, with 22 bases separating them. The CDR3 DNA reads TGTGCCACGGTGCCTTCAACCGAGGGAACCGAGCAGTACTTC. It encodes CATVPSTEGTEQYF.

The rearrangement links TRBV5-1 to TRBJ2-5; the match to TRBD2 covers 10 bases. J lost 11 bases, V lost 0 bases, and 4 bases had no gene match. The CDR3 contains 13 residues. Looked up from germline, CDR1 is SGHRS and CDR2 is YFSETQ. CDR3 in amino acids: CASSLALAGEQYF. CDR3 bases: TGCGCCAGCAGCTTGGCCCTAGCGGGAGAGCAGTACTTC.